This T cell receptor (beta chain) comes out of a study of blood T cell repertoires in COVID-19. TCRdb keeps only in-frame clones here, not all; method: immunoSEQ multiplex PCR. The sample consists of roughly 140,000 clones, over 70% of them appearing once. This CDR3 is 14 amino acids long. J lost 0 bases, V lost 7 bases, and 5 bases had no gene match. From germline, CDR1 is SQVTM and CDR2 ANQGSEA. Sequencing was carried out using peripheral blood. This sequence was found in a man aged 50 or older with active or convalescent COVID-19. J is TRBJ1-3 and V is TRBV29-1; TRBD1 agrees at 8 bases. The CDR3 sequence is CSARQGSSGNTIYF. CDR3 sequence (DNA): TGCAGCGCCCGACAGGGGAGCTCTGGAAACACCATATATTTT.